The 26 T cell receptor beta chains below all came from one sample that was sequenced in a study of blood T cell repertoires in COVID-19. Only in-frame clones appear in the TCRdb table, and some are missing; sequencing was by immunoSEQ multiplex PCR. The sample shows 200,000 to 300,000 clones, more than 75% of them seen only once. Sequencing was performed on peripheral blood. The receptors were gathered from a woman between 55 and 75 years old with COVID-19, enrolled during active disease.

The V and J genes are TRBV19 and TRBJ1-4; TRBD1 matches 7 bases. The CDR3 totals 14 residues. Germline V gene sequence: CDR1 LNHDA, CDR2 SQIVND (reference sequence). V lost 4 bases, J lost 8 bases, and 7 bases stayed unmatched. Here the CDR3 DNA reads TGTGCCAGTAGTACGACGGGACAGCGCGAAAAACTGTTTTTT. Amino acids: CASSTTGQREKLFF.

The chain combines TRBV14 with TRBJ1-4; a weak D match, TRBD1 (5 bases). V lost 0 bases to trimming and J lost 7 bases, with 15 bases between them. Germline V CDR1 and CDR2: SGHDN, FVKESK. This CDR3 is 16 amino acids long. The CDR3 loop is CASSQEGRGWSEKLFF. Here the CDR3 DNA reads TGTGCCAGCAGCCAAGAAGGAAGGGGTTGGTCTGAAAAACTGTTTTTT.

This clone appeared once. Relative to the germline gene, one junction end is altered; a read error may explain this. The V and J genes are TRBV5-1 and TRBJ2-1; TRBD2 is a possible D gene (5 bases). In germline, CDR1 is SGHRS, CDR2 YFSETQ. The CDR3 sequence is 12 residues long. CDR3 coding DNA: TGCGCCAGCAGCCTTCCGGGGAATGGGCAGTTCTTC. Residues: CASSLPGNGQFF.

In this sample, this clone turned up a few times. The chain links TRBV6-5 to TRBJ2-7, with TRBD1 identical over 9 bases. CDR1 and CDR2 from the germline V gene are MNHEY and SVGAGI. The CDR3 is made up of 13 amino acids. With V trimmed by 7 bases and J by 5 bases, 6 bases remained unmatched. The CDR3 DNA reads as TGTGCCAGCACGGGGACAGGGCTACACGAGCAGTACTTC. It translates to CASTGTGLHEQYF.

This sequence joins TRBV9 and TRBJ2-7, with 11 bases lining up with TRBD2. The V and J ends lost 3 bases and 1 base, in that order; junction bases with no gene match: 6. The germline V gene encodes CDR1 SGDLS and CDR2 YYNGEE. This CDR3 is built from 16 residues. CDR3 residues: CASSASLAGGSYEQYF. CDR3 in DNA: TGTGCCAGCAGCGCCTCCCTAGCGGGAGGATCCTACGAGCAGTACTTC.

This clone has more than one count but fewer than ten. The genes are TRBV6-2 or TRBV6-3 and TRBJ2-1; 8 bases match TRBD2. V trimming: 2 bases; J trimming: 1 base; junction bases outside the gene matches: 10. This CDR3 contains 18 residues. The V gene's germline CDR1 is MNHEY and CDR2 SVGEGT. The CDR3 sequence: CASSYEAGAGISYNEQFF. The CDR3 bases are TGTGCCAGCAGTTACGAAGCGGGAGCCGGTATATCCTACAATGAGCAGTTCTTC.

The rearrangement uses TRBV24-1 and TRBJ1-1; D is perhaps TRBD1 (5 bases). This CDR3 comprises 13 residues. V lost 9 bases and J 4 bases, leaving 14 bases between the germline ends. Germline V gives CDR1 KGHDR, CDR2 SFDVKD. CDR3 DNA sequence: TGTGCCACCGCGGACACGAGGACCACTGAAGCTTTCTTT. This gives the protein CATADTRTTEAFF.

This clone was recorded once. In DNA form, the CDR3 reads TGTGCCAGCAGCTTAGCAGAGATTAATGAAAAACTGTTTTTT. It codes for CASSLAEINEKLFF. The chain is built from TRBV7-8 and TRBJ1-4; D unclear. Trimming removed 0 bases at V and 4 bases at J, with 6 bases between. Looked up from germline, CDR1 is SGHVS and CDR2 is FQNEAQ. The CDR3 covers 14 residues.

The chain uses TRBV4-3 and TRBJ1-5; D perhaps matches TRBD1 (6 bases). Germline V gives CDR1 LGHNA, CDR2 YSLEER. Trimming left V 3 bases short and J 2 bases short, with 11 bases between. The CDR3 length is 15 residues. Written as DNA, the CDR3 is TGCGCCAGCAGCCATGAAAGGACAGGCAATCAGCCCCAGCATTTT. Translated: CASSHERTGNQPQHF.

The rearrangement joins TRBV5-4 to TRBJ1-1; the D gene is possibly TRBD1 (5 bases). The CDR3 is 13 amino acids. Germline CDR1 is SGHNT and CDR2 is YYREEE (reference sequence). Trimming removed 4 bases at V and 5 bases at J, with 12 bases between. The CDR3 nucleotides are TGTGCCAGCAGCACATCCAGGGATACTGAAGCTTTCTTT. Protein product: CASSTSRDTEAFF.

The V and J genes are TRBV7-2 and TRBJ2-7, with 8 bases that match TRBD1. The CDR3 extends over 14 amino acids. Trimming took 4 bases from V and 2 from J; bases not matched to a gene: 4. Germline V lookup: CDR1 SGHTA, CDR2 FQGNSA. DNA of the CDR3: TGTGCCAGCAGCTCGGAGACAGGGGCCTACGAGCAGTACTTC. Translating gives CASSSETGAYEQYF.

The chain couples TRBV10-2 to TRBJ1-5; D might be TRBD1 (5 bases). V lost 6 bases to trimming and J lost 4 bases, with 10 bases between them. Germline V CDR1 and CDR2: WSHSY, SAAADI. The CDR3 extends over 13 amino acids. In nucleotides, the CDR3 is TGCGCCAGCAGGACAGCGACTAATCAGCCCCAGCATTTT. Its translation is CASRTATNQPQHF.

This chain links TRBV5-1 with TRBJ1-5; D call uncertain. Germline assignment: CDR1 SGHRS and CDR2 YFSETQ. V was trimmed by 5 bases and J by 5 bases, leaving 14 bases between them. The CDR3 is 14 residues long. The CDR3 coding sequence is TGCGCCAGCAGTATCAAGGGAGGCGATCAGCCCCAGCATTTT. Residues: CASSIKGGDQPQHF.

This chain links TRBV19 with TRBJ2-3; D not resolved. CDR1 LNHDA and CDR2 SQIVND come from the germline V gene (reference sequence). The V and J ends lost 6 bases and 5 bases respectively, with 18 bases between them. The CDR3 is 15 amino acids. DNA for the CDR3: TGTGCCAGTAGCCGTGACGTAACCTCAGGAGATACGCAGTATTTT. It encodes CASSRDVTSGDTQYF.

The CDR3 sequence is CASSQDPRAGKAGNTIYF. The CDR3 nucleotides read TGTGCCAGCAGCCAAGATCCTCGGGCCGGGAAGGCTGGAAACACCATATATTTT. The chain is built from TRBV3-1 (or the pseudogene TRBV3-2) and TRBJ1-3; D gene uncertain. This CDR3 has 18 amino acids. The germline gives CDR1 LGHDT, CDR2 YNNKEL (reference sequence). Trimming stripped 0 bases from V and 2 bases from J, with 17 bases between.

This chain joins TRBV7-9 and TRBJ1-3, with 8 bases that match TRBD1. Per the germline V gene, CDR1 is SEHNR and CDR2 is FQNEAQ (reference sequence). The V gene end was trimmed by 2 bases and the J gene end by 3 bases; junction bases not matched to a gene: 9. This CDR3 region has 17 residues. The CDR3: CASSLYRAGTGGNTIYF. In DNA, the CDR3 is TGTGCCAGCAGCTTATATCGAGCCGGGACAGGTGGAAACACCATATATTTT.

The CDR3 here is CASGGTGHLAKNIQYF. The DNA of the CDR3 is TGTGCCAGCGGGGGGACAGGACATCTAGCCAAAAACATTCAGTACTTC. The rearrangement uses TRBV28 and TRBJ2-4; 8 bases match TRBD1. Trimming at V came to 8 bases and at J to 0 bases, leaving 9 bases not matched to a gene. From germline, CDR1 is MDHEN and CDR2 SYDVKM. The CDR3 runs to 16 residues. Drawing the rest from reference TRBV28 and TRBJ2-4, the complete variable domain is DVKVTQSSRYLVKRTGEKVFLECVQDMDHENMFWYRQDPGLGLRLIYFSYDVKMKEKGDIPEGYSVSREKKERFSLILESASTNQTSMYLCASGGTGHLAKNIQYFGAGTRLSVL.

V and J are TRBV3-1 (or the pseudogene TRBV3-2) and TRBJ2-7; 9 nucleotides align to TRBD2. The CDR3 consists of 14 residues. V was pared by 4 bases and J by 4 bases, with 5 bases of the junction left unmatched. The germline gives CDR1 LGHDT, CDR2 YNNKEL (reference sequence). In DNA form, the CDR3 reads TGTGCCAGCAGCCGCTTGACTAGCGGATACGAGCAGTACTTC. It is translated as CASSRLTSGYEQYF.

J is TRBJ2-6 and V is TRBV19; D is unclear. The V end lost 9 bases, the J end lost 3 bases, and 9 bases lay between the germline ends. From germline, CDR1 is LNHDA and CDR2 SQIVND (reference sequence). CDR3 size: 13 residues. This chain's CDR3 is CASLGNGANVLTF. The CDR3 nucleotides are TGTGCCAGCCTCGGTAATGGGGCCAACGTCCTGACTTTC. Looking up the rest from reference TRBV19 and TRBJ2-6 gives the full variable domain: DGGITQSPKYLFRKEGQNVTLSCEQNLNHDAMYWYRQDPGQGLRLIYYSQIVNDFQKGDIAEGYSVSREKKESFPLTVTSAQKNPTAFYLCASLGNGANVLTFGAGSRLTVL.

Of note for this clone: One junction end disagrees with the germline gene, perhaps due to a read error. This sequence joins TRBV6-2 or TRBV6-3 and TRBJ1-5, with a possible D match to TRBD1 (5 bases). Germline V gene lookup returns CDR1 MNHEY and CDR2 SVGEGT. This CDR3 has 14 amino acids. In nucleotides, the CDR3 is TGTGCCAGCAGTGGACATCAGTTCAATCAGGCCCAGCATTTT. The encoded protein is CASSGHQFNQAQHF.

This chain connects TRBV5-1 to TRBJ2-7; 9 bases fit TRBD2. The CDR3 runs 14 residues. V shed 0 bases and J 5 bases; nucleotides not matched to a gene: 3. Germline V lookup: CDR1 SGHRS, CDR2 YFSETQ. The DNA for the CDR3 is TGCGCCAGCAGCTTGGAAGCGGGAGGTCACGAGCAGTACTTC. Translated: CASSLEAGGHEQYF.

The rearrangement links TRBV28 to TRBJ2-5; 12 positions match TRBD1. This CDR3 region has 16 residues. Germline V gene sequence: CDR1 MDHEN, CDR2 SYDVKM. V lost 5 bases, J lost 5 bases, and 9 bases stayed unmatched. The CDR3 nucleotides are TGTGCCAGCAGTCGACCCCGGGACAGGGGGCGGGAGACCCAGTACTTC. This gives the protein CASSRPRDRGRETQYF.

The chain recombines TRBV24-1 with TRBJ2-1; TRBD2 agrees at 8 bases. Germline CDR1 is KGHDR and CDR2 is SFDVKD. The CDR3 is 16 amino acids. Germline trimming cut 0 bases from V and 2 bases from J; bases unmatched to any gene: 2. For the CDR3, the DNA is TGTGCCACCAGTGATTTGAATAGCGGGGCCTACAATGAGCAGTTCTTC. It encodes CATSDLNSGAYNEQFF.

The chain combines TRBV5-4 with TRBJ2-1; D gene unclear. Germline V gene data show CDR1 as SGHNT and CDR2 as YYREEE (reference sequence). This CDR3 spans 14 amino acids. V lost 9 bases and J lost 2, with 15 bases in between. The CDR3 region has the DNA TGTGCCACCCACAACAGAGCAACCTACAATGAGCAGTTCTTC. It yields the protein CATHNRATYNEQFF.

The V gene is TRBV28, the J gene TRBJ1-6, with D possibly TRBD1 on 6 matching bases. This CDR3 spans 14 amino acids. Germline V lookup: CDR1 MDHEN, CDR2 SYDVKM. CDR3 amino acids: CAGGGNSYNSPLHF. The CDR3 region has the DNA TGTGCGGGAGGGGGGAACTCCTATAATTCACCCCTCCACTTT.

The V call is TRBV28, the J call TRBJ1-2, with D unclear. The CDR3 is 12 residues long. V lost 2 bases, J lost 5 bases, and 6 bases lay in between. Germline values: CDR1 MDHEN, CDR2 SYDVKM. CDR3 nucleotide sequence: TGTGCCAGCAGTTTAACGGGATATGGCTACACCTTC. Translation gives CASSLTGYGYTF.